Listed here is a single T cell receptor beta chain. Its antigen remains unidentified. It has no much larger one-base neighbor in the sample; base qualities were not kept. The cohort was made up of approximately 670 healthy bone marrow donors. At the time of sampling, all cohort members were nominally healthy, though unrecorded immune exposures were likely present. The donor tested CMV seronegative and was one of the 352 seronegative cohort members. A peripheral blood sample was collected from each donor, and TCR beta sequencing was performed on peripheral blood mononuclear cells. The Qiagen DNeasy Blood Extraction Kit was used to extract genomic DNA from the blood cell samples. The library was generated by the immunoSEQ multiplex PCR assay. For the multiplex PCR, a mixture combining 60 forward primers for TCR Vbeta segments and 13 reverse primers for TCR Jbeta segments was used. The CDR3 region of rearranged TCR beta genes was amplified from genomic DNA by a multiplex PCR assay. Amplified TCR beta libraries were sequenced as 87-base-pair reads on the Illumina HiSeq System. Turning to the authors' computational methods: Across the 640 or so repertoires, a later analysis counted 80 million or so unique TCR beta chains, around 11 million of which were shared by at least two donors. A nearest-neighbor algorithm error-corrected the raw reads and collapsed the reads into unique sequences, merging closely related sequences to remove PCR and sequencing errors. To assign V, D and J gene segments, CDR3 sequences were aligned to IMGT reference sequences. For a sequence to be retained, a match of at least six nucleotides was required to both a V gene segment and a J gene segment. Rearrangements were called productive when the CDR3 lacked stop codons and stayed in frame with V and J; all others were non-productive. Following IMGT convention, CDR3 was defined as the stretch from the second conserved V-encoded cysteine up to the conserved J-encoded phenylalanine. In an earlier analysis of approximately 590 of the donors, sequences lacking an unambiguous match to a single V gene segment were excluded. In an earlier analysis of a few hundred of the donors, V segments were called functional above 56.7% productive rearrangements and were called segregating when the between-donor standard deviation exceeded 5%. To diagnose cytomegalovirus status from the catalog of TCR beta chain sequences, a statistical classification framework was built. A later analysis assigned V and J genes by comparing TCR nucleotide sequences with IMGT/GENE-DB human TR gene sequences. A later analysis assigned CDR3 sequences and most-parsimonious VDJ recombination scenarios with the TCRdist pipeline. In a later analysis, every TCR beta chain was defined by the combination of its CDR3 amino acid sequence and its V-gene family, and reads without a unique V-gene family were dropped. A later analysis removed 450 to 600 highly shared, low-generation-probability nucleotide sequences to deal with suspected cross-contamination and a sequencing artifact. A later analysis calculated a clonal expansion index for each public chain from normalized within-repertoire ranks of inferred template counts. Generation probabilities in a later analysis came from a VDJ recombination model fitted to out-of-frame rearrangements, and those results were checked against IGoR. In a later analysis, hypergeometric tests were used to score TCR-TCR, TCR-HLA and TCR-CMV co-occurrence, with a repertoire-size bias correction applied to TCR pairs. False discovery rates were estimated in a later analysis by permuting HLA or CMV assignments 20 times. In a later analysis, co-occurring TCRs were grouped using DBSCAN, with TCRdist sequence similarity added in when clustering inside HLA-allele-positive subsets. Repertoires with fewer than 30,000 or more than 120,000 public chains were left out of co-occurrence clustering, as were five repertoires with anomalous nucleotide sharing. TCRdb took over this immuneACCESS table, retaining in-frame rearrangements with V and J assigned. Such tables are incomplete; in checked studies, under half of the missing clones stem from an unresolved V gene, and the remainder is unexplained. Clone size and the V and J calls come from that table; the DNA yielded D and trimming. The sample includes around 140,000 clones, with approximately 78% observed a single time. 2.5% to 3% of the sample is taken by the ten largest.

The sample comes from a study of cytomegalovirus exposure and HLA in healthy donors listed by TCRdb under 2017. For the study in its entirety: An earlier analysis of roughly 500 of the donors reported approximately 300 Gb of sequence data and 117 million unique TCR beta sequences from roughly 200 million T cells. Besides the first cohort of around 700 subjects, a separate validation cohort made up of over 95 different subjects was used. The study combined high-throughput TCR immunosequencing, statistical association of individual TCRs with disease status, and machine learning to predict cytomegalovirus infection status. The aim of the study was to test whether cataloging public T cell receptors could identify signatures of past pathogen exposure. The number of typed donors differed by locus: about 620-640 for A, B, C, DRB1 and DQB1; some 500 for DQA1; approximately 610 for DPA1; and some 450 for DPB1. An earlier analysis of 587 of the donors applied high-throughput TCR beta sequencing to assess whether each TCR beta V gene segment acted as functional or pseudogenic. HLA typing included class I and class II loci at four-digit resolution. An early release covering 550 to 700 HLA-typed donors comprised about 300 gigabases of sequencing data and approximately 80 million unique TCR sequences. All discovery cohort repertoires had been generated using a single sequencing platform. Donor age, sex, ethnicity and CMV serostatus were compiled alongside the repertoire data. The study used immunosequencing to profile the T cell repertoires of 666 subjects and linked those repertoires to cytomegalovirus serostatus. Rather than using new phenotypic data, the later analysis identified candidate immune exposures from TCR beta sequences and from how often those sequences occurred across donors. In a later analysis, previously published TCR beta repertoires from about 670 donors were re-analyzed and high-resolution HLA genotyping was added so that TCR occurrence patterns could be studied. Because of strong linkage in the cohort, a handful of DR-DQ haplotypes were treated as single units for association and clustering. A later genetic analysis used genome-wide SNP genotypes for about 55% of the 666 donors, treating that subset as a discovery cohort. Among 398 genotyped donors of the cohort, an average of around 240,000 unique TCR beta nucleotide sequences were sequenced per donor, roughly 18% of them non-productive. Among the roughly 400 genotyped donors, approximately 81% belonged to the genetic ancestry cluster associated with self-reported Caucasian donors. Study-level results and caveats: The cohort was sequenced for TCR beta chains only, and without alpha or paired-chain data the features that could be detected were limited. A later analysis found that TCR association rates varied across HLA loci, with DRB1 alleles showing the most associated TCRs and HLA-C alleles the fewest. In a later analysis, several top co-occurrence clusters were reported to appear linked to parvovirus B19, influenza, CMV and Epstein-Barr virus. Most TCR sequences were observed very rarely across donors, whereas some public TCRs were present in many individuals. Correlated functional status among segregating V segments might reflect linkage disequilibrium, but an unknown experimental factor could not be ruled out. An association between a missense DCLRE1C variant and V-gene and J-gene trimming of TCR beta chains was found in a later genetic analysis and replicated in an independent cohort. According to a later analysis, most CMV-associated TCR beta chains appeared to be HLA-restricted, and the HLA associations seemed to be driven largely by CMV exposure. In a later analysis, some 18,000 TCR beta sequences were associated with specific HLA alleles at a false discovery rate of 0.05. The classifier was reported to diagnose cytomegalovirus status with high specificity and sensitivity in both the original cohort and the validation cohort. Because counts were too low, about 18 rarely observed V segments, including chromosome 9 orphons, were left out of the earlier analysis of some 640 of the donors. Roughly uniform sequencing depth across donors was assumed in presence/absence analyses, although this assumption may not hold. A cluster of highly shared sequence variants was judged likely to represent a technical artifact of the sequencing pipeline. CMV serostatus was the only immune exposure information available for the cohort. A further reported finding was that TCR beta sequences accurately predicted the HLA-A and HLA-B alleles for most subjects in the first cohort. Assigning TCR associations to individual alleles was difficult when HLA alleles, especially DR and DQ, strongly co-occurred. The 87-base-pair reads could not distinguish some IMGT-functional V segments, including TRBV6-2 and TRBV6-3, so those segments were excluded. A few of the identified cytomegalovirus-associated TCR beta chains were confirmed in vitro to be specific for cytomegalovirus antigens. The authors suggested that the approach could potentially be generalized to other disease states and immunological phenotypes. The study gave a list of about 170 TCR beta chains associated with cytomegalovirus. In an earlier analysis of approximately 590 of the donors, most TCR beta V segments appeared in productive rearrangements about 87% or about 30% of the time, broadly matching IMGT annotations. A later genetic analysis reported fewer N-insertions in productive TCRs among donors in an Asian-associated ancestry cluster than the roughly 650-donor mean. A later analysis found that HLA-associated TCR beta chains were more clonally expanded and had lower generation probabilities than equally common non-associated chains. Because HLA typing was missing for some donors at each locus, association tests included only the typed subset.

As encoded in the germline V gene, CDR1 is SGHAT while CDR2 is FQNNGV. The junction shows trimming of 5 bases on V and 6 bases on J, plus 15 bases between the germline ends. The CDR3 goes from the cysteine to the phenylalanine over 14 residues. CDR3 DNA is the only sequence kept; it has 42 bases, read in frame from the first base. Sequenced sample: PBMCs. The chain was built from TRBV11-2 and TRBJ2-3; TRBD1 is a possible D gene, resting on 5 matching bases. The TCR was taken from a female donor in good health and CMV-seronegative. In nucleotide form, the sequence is TGTGCCAGCAGCCCAAGGGGATACCTGGATACGCAGTATTTT. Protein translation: CASSPRGYLDTQYF.